The clone carrying this T cell receptor beta chain was seen at least ten times. V was pared by 8 bases and J by 3 bases, with 5 bases between. CDR1 and CDR2 from the germline V gene are LNHNV and YYDKDF (reference sequence). This CDR3 is 11 amino acids long. The source of the sample is a study of T-cell reconstitution after alpha-beta-depleted transplantation in children. Unique molecular identifiers featured in how the TCRbeta library was prepared. Each CDR3 protein gets one entry after TCRdb re-called the PCR reads with MiXCR. The sample yields approximately 44,000 distinct CDR3 sequences, under 6% seen once.

The rearrangement joins TRBV15 to TRBJ1-3; D is unclear. The TCR sequence derives from a female patient aged 2-10 years who had a stem cell transplant for aplastic anemia, so the T cells may come from the graft donor. The specimen was PBMCs, mostly from graft donor cells, collected 60 days after TCRalphabeta/CD19-depleted stem cell transplant. CDR3 DNA: TGTGCCACCGGAGGTGGAAACACCATATATTTT. Protein: CATGGGNTIYF.